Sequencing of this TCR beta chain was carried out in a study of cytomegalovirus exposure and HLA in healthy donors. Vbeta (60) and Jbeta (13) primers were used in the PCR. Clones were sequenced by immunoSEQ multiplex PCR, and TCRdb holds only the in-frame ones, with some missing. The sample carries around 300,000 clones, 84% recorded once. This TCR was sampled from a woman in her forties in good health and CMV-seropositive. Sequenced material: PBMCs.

DNA for the CDR3: TGTGCCAGCAGTGCCCCGGGGAGGGGAAGCGCCTACGAGCAGTACTTC. Its translation is CASSAPGRGSAYEQYF. V gene TRBV27 combines with J gene TRBJ2-7; the match to TRBD2 covers 7 bases. Germline CDR1 and CDR2: MNHEY and SMNVEV (reference sequence). There are 16 residues in the CDR3. V lost 5 bases to trimming and J lost 2 bases; unmatched junction nucleotides: 12.